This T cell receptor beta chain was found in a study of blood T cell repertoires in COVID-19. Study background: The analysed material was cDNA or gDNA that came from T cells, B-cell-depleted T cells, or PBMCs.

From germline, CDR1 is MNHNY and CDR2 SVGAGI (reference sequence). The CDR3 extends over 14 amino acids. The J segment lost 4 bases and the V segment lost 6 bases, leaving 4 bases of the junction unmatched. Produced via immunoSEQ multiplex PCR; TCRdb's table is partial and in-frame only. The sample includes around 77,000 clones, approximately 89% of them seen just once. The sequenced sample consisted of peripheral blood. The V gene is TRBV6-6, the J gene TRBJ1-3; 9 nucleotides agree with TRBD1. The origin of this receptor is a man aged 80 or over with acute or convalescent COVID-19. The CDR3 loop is CASRDTGGGNTIYF. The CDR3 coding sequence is TGTGCCAGCAGAGATACAGGGGGCGGAAACACCATATATTTT.